This T cell receptor beta chain was retrieved from a study of technical replicates of blood from a handful of donors. TCRdb's copy holds only in-frame clones and misses some; the assay was immunoSEQ multiplex PCR. The table shows approximately 70,000 clones, with under 98% occurring only once. With 8 bases clipped from V and 4 bases from J, the junction kept 3 bases outside the gene matches. Germline V gene data show CDR1 as ENHRY and CDR2 as SYGVKD. The CDR3 sequence is 14 residues long. This receptor was obtained from a human donor in good health. The genes are TRBV10-3 and TRBJ2-1; 12 bases fit TRBD2. The source material was T cells isolated from PBMCs. The CDR3 loop is CAIQLAGGYNEQFF. The CDR3 nucleotides are TGTGCCATCCAACTAGCGGGGGGATACAATGAGCAGTTCTTC.